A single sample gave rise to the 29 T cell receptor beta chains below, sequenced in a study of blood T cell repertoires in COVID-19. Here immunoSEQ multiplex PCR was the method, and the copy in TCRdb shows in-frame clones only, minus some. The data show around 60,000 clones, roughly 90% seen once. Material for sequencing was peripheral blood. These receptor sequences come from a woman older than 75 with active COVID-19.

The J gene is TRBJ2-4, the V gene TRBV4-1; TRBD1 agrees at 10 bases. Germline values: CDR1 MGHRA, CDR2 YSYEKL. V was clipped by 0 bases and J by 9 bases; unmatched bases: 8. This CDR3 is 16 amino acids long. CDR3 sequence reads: CASSQEGQGYGGIQYF. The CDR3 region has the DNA TGCGCCAGCAGCCAAGAGGGACAGGGGTATGGTGGCATTCAGTACTTC.

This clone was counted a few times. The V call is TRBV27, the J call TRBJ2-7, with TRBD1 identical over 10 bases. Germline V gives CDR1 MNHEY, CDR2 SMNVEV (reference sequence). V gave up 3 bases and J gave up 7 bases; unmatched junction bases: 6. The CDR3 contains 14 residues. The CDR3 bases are TGTGCCAGCAGTTTCGGGACAGGGGTTTCGGAGCAGTACTTC. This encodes CASSFGTGVSEQYF.

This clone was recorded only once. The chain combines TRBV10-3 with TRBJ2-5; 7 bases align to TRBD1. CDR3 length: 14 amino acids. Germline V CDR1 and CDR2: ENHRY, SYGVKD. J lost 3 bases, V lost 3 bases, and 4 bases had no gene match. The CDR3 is CAISELQGKETQYF. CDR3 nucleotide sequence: TGTGCCATCAGTGAACTACAGGGGAAAGAGACCCAGTACTTC.

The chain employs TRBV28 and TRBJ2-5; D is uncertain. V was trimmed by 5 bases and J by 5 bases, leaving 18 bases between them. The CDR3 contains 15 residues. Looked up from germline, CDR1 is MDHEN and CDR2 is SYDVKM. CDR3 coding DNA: TGTGCCAGCAGTCGACCTTACGGCAGGCTGGAGACCCAGTACTTC. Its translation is CASSRPYGRLETQYF.

In DNA form, the CDR3 reads TGTGCCAGCAGTTACCACAGGGAAATTGAGCAGTTCTTC. It encodes CASSYHREIEQFF. The chain joins TRBV6-5 to TRBJ2-1; D may be TRBD1 (6 bases). Germline V gene data show CDR1 as MNHEY and CDR2 as SVGAGI. Trimming cost V 2 bases and J 9 bases, with 11 bases left between them. This CDR3 is 13 amino acids long.

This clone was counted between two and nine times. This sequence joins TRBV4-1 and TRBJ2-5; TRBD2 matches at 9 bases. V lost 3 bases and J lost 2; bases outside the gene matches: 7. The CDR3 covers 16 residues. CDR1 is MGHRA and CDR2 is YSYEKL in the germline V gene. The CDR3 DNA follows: TGCGCCAGCAGCCACGGACTAGCGAAACTTCAAGAGACCCAGTACTTC. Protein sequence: CASSHGLAKLQETQYF.

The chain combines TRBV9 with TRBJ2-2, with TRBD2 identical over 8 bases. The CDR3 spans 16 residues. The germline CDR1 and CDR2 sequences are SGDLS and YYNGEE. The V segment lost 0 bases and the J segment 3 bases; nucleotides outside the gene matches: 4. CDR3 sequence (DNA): TGTGCCAGCAGCGTAGACGGGGGGGCCTACACCGGGGAGCTGTTTTTT. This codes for CASSVDGGAYTGELFF.

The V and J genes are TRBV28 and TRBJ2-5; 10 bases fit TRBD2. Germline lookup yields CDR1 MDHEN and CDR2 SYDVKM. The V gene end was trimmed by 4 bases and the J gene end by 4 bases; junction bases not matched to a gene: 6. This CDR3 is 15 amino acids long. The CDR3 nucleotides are TGTGCCAGCAGTTCGCCTAGCGGGAGACCAGAGACCCAGTACTTC. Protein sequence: CASSSPSGRPETQYF.

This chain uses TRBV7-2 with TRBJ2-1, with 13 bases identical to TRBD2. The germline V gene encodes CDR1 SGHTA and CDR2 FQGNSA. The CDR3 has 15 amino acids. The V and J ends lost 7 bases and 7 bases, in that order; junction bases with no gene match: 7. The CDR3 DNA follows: TGTGCCAGCACCCTTGAACTAGCGGGGGGGAATGAGCAGTTCTTC. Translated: CASTLELAGGNEQFF.

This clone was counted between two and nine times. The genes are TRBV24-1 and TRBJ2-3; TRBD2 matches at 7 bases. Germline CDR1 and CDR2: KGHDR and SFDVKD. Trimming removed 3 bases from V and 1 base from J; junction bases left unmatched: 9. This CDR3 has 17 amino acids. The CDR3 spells CATSDQSLAERTDTQYF. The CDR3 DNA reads TGTGCCACCAGTGATCAGTCTCTAGCGGAGCGCACAGATACGCAGTATTTT.

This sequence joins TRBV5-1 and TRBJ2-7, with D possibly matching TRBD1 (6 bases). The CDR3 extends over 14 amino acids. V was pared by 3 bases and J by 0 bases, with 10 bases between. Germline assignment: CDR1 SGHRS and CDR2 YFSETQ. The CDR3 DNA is TGCGCCAGCAGCTCTGGACAGAACTCCTACGAGCAGTACTTC. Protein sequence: CASSSGQNSYEQYF.

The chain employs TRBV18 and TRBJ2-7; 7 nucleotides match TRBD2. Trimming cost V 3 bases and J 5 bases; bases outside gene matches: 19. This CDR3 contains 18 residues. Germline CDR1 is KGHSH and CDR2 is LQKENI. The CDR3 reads CASSPRGTAGIFVHEQYF. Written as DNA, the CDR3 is TGTGCCAGCTCACCCCGGGGCACAGCGGGGATCTTTGTCCACGAGCAGTACTTC.

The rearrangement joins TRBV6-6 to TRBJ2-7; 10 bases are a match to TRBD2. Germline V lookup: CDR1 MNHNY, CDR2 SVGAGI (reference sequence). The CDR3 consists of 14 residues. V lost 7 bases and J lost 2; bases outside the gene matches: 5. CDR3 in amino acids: CASTAGGSAYEQYF. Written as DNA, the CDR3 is TGTGCCAGCACAGCGGGAGGGTCAGCCTACGAGCAGTACTTC.

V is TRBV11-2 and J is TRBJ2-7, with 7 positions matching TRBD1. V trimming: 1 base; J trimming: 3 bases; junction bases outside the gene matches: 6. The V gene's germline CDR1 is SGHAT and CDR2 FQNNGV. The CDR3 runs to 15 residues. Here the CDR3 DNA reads TGTGCCAGCAGCTTAGTTGCGGCAGGGGGCTACGAGCAGTACGTC. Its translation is CASSLVAAGGYEQYV.

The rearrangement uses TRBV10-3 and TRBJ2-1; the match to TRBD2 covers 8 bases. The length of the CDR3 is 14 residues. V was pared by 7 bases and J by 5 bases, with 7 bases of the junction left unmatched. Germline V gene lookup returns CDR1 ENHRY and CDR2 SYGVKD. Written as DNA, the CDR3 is TGTGCCATCACTTCGCGGGAGGTAGACAATGAGCAGTTCTTC. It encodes CAITSREVDNEQFF.

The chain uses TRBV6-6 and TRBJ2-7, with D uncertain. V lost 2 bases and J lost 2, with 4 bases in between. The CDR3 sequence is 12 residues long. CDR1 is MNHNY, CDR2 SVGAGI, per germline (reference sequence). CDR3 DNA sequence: TGTGCCAGCAGTTACCTACCCTACGAGCAGTACTTC. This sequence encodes CASSYLPYEQYF.

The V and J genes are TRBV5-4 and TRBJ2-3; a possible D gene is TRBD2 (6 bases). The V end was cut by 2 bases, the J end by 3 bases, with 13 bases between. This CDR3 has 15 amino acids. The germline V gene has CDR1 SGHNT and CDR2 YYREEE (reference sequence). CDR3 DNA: TGTGCCAGCAGCTTCTCGGGAGCCGGGACAGATACGCAGTATTTT. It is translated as CASSFSGAGTDTQYF.

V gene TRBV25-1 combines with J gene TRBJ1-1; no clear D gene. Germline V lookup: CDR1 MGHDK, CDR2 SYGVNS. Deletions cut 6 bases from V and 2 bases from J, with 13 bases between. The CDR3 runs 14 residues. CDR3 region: CASRSSRGNTEAFF. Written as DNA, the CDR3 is TGTGCCAGCAGAAGTTCACGGGGTAACACTGAAGCTTTCTTT.

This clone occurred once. Here the CDR3 reads CASSFVPGLAIDTQYF. The CDR3 bases are TGTGCCAGCAGCTTCGTACCGGGACTAGCCATAGATACGCAGTATTTT. This chain links TRBV7-2 with TRBJ2-3, with TRBD2 identical over 9 bases. J lost 5 bases, V lost 3 bases, and 9 bases had no gene match. Per the germline V gene, CDR1 is SGHTA and CDR2 is FQGNSA. This CDR3 contains 16 residues.

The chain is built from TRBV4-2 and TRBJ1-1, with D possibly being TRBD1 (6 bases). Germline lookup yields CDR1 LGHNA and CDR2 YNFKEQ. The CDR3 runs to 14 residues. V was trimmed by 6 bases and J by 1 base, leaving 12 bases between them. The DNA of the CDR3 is TGTGCCAGCAGTTTCGACAGGAGGAACACTGAAGCTTTCTTT. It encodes CASSFDRRNTEAFF.

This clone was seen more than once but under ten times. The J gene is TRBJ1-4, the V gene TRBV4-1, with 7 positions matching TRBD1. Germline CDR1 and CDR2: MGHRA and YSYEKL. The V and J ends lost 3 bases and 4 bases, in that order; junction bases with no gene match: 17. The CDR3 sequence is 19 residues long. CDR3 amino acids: CASSHPLVMVRDSNEKLFF. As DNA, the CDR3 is TGCGCCAGCAGCCACCCTCTCGTCATGGTCCGGGACAGTAATGAAAAACTGTTTTTT.

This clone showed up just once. The DNA for the CDR3 is TGTGCCAGCAGTTCTTTGACAGGGGCCATCTTCAATGAGCAGTTCTTC. This gives the protein CASSSLTGAIFNEQFF. The gene calls are TRBV27 and TRBJ2-1, with 8 bases lining up with TRBD1. The CDR3 is 16 residues long. The ends lost 4 bases at V and 6 bases at J; junction bases unmatched: 11. Per germline, CDR1 MNHEY and CDR2 SMNVEV (reference sequence).

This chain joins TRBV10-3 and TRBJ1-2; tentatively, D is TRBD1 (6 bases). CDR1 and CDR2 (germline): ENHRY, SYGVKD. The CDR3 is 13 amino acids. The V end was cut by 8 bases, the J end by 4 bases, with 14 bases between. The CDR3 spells CAIHPGGSYGYTF. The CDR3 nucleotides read TGTGCCATCCATCCTGGGGGCAGCTATGGCTACACCTTC.

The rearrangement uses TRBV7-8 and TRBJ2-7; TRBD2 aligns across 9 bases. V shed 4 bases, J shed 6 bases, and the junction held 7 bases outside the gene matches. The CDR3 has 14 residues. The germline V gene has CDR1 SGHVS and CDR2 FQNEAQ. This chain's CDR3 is CASSSGLAPFEQYF. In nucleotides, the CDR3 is TGTGCCAGCAGCTCGGGACTAGCCCCATTCGAGCAGTACTTC. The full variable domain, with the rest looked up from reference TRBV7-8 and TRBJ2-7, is GAGVSQSPRYKVAKRGQDVALRCDPISGHVSLFWYQQALGQGPEFLTYFQNEAQLDKSGLPSDRFFAERPEGSVSTLKIQRTQQEDSAVYLCASSSGLAPFEQYFGPGTRLTVT.

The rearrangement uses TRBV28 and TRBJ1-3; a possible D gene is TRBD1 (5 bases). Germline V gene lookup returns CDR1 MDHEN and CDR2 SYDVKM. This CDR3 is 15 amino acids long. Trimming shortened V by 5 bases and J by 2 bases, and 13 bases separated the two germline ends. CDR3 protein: CASSGIGGAGNTIYF. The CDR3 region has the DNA TGTGCCAGCAGTGGTATTGGAGGGGCTGGAAACACCATATATTTT.

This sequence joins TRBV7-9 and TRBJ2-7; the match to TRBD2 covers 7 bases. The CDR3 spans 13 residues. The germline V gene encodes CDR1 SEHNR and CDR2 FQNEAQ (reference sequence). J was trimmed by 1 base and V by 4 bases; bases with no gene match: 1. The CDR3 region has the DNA TGTGCCAGCAGCTACGGGGGGTCCTACGAGCAGTACGTC. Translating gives CASSYGGSYEQYV.

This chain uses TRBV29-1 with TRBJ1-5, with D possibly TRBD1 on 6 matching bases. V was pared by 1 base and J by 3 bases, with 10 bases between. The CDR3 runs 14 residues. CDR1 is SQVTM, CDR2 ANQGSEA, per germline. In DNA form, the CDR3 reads TGCAGCGTTGAAGTCAGGGGTGACAATCAGCCCCAGCATTTT. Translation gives CSVEVRGDNQPQHF.

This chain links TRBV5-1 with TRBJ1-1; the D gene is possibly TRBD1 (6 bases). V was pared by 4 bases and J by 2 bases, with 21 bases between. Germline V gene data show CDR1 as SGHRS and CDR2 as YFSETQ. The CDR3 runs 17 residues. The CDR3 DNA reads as TGCGCCAGCAGCGCGGGGAGGGGGAATTATTTAAACACTGAAGCTTTCTTT. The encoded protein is CASSAGRGNYLNTEAFF.

The CDR3 region has the DNA TGTGCCAGCTCACCAATAGCGGGGGCCCGAGATACGCAGTATTTT. It is translated as CASSPIAGARDTQYF. The chain recombines TRBV18 with TRBJ2-3; 9 bases agree with TRBD2. This CDR3 is built from 15 residues. V shed 2 bases, J shed 5 bases, and the junction held 5 bases outside the gene matches. Germline V gives CDR1 KGHSH, CDR2 LQKENI. The full variable domain, completed using reference TRBV18 and TRBJ2-3, is NAGVMQNPRHLVRRRGQEARLRCSPMKGHSHVYWYRQLPEEGLKFMVYLQKENIIDESGMPKERFSAEFPKEGPSILRIQQVVRGDSAAYFCASSPIAGARDTQYFGPGTRLTVL.